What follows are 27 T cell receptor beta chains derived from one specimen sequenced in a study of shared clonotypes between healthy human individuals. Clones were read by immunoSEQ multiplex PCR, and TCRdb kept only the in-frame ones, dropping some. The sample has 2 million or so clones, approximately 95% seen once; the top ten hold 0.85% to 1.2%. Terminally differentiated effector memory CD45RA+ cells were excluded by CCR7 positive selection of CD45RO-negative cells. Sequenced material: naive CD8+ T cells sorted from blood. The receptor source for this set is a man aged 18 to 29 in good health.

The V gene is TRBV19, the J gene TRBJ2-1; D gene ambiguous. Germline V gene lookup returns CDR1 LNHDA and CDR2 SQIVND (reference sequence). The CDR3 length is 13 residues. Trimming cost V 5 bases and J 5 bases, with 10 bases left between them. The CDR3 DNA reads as TGTGCCAGTAGTCCCGGCCCTAACAATGAGCAGTTCTTC. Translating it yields CASSPGPNNEQFF.

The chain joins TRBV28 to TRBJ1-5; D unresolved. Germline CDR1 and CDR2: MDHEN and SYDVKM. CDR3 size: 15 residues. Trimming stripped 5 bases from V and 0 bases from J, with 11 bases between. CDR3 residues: CASSPLGNSNQPQHF. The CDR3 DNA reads TGTGCCAGCAGTCCCCTCGGTAATAGCAATCAGCCCCAGCATTTT.

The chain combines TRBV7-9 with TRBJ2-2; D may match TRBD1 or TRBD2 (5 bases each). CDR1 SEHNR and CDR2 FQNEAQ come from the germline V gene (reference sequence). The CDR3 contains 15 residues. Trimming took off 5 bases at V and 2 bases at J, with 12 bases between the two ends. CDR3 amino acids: CASSHGDPNTGELFF. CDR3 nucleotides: TGTGCCAGCAGCCACGGGGACCCCAACACCGGGGAGCTGTTTTTT.

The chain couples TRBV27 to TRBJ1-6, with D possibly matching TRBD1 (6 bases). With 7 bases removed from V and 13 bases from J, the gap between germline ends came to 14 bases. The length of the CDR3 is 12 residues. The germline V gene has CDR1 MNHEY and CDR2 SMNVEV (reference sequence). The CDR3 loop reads CASTSGAFPLHF. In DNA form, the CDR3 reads TGTGCCAGCACTTCGGGGGCTTTCCCCCTCCACTTT.

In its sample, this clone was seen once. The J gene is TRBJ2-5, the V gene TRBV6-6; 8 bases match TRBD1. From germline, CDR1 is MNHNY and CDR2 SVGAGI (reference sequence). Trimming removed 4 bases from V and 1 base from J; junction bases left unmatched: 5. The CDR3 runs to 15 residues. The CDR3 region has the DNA TGTGCCAGCAGTTGGACGCAGGGGGCCCAAGAGACCCAGTACTTC. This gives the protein CASSWTQGAQETQYF.

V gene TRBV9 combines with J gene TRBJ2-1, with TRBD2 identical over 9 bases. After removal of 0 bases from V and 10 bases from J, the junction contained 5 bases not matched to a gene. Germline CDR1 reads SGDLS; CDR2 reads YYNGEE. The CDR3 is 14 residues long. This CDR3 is CASSVEGLAREQFF. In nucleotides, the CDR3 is TGTGCCAGCAGCGTAGAGGGACTAGCCCGGGAGCAGTTCTTC. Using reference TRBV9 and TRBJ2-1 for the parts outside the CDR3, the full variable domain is DSGVTQTPKHLITATGQRVTLRCSPRSGDLSVYWYQQSLDQGLQFLIQYYNGEERAKGNILERFSAQQFPDLHSELNLSSLELGDSALYFCASSVEGLAREQFFGPGTRLTVL.

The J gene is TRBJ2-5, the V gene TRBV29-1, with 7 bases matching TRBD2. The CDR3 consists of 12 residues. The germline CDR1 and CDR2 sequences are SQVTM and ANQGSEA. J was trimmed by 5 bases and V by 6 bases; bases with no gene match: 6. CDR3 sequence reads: CSVGLVGETQYF. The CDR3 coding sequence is TGCAGCGTCGGACTAGTGGGGGAGACCCAGTACTTC.

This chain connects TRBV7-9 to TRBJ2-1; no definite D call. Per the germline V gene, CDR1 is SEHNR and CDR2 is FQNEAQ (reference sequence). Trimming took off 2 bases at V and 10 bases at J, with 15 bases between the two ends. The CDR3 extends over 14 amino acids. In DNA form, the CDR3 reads TGTGCCAGCAGCTTATGGGAAAGTCCGGGCGAGCAGTTCTTC. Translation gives CASSLWESPGEQFF.

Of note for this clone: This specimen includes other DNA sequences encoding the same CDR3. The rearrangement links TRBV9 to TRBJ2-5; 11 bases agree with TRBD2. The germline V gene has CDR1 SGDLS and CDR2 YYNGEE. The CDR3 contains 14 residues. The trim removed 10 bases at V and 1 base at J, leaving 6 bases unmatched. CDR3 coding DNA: TGTGCCTCCAGCACTAGCGGGGGCCAAGAGACCCAGTACTTC. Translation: CASSTSGGQETQYF.

The CDR3 DNA reads TGTGCCAGCGGGGGGGAAGATACGCAGTATTTT. Translation gives CASGGEDTQYF. The chain recombines TRBV28 with TRBJ2-3; the match to TRBD2 covers 7 bases. J gave up 5 bases and V 8 bases, and 1 base lay outside the gene matches. Germline CDR1 MDHEN, CDR2 SYDVKM. CDR3 length: 11 residues.

In DNA, the CDR3 is TGTGCCAGCGGCGAGCAGAGCTCTATGAACACTGAAGCTTTCTTT. It specifies CASGEQSSMNTEAFF. V gene TRBV14 combines with J gene TRBJ1-1, with D unclear. The CDR3 runs to 15 residues. Germline assignment: CDR1 SGHDN and CDR2 FVKESK. V dropped 8 bases and J dropped 0 bases, with 16 bases sitting between them.

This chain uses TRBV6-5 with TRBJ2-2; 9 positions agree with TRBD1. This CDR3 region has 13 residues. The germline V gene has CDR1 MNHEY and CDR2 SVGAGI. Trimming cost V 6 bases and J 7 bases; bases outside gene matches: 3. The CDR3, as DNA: TGTGCCAGCAGGACAGGGGGTGGCGGGGAGCTGTTTTTT. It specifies CASRTGGGGELFF.

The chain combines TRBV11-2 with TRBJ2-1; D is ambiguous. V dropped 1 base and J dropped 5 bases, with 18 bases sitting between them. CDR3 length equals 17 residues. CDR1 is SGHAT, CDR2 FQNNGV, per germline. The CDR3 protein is CASSLGLGSVNDNEQFF. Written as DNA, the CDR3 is TGTGCCAGCAGCTTAGGGTTAGGGTCCGTCAACGACAATGAGCAGTTCTTC.

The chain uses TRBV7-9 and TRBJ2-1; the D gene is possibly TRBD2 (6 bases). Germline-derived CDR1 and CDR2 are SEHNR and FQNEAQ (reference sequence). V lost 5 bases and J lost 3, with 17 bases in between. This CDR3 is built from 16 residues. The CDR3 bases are TGTGCCAGCAGCGCTAATAGCGGAGAAAACTACAATGAGCAGTTCTTC. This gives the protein CASSANSGENYNEQFF.

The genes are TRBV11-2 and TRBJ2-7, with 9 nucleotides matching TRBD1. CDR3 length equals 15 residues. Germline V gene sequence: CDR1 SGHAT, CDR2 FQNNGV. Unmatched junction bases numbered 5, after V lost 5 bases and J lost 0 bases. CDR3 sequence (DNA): TGTGCCAGCAGCCATGGACAGGGGTCCTCCTACGAGCAGTACTTC. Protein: CASSHGQGSSYEQYF.

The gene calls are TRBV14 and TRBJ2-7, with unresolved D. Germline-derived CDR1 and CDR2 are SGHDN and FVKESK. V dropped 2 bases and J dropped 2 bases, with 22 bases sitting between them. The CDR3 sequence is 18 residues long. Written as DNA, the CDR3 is TGTGCCAGCAGCCAAATGGAATACGACCAGCCAGACCCCTACGAGCAGTACTTC. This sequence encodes CASSQMEYDQPDPYEQYF.

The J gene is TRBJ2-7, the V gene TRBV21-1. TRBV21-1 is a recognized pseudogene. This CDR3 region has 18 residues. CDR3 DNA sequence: TGTGCCAGCAGCCAGGACAGGGTGAGAACTAGCGGTGCCTACGAGCAGTACTTC. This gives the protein CASSQDRVRTSGAYEQYF.

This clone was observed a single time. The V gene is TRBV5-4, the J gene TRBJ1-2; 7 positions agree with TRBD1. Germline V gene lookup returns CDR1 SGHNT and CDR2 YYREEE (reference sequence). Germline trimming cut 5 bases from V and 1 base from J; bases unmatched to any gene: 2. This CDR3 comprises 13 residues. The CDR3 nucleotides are TGTGCCAGCAGGAACAGGGGTAACTATGGCTACACCTTC. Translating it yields CASRNRGNYGYTF.

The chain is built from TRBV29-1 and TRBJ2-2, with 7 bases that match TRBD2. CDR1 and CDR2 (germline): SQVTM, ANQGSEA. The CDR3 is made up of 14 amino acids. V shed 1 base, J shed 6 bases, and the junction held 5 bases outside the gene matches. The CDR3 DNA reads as TGCAGCGTTGAAGGGGCGGGAGAGTCCGGGGAGCTGTTTTTT. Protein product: CSVEGAGESGELFF.

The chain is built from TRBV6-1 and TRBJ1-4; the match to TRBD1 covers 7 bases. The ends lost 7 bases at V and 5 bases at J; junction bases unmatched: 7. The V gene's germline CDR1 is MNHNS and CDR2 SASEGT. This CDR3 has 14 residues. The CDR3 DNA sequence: TGTGCCAGCACCCTGACAGGGCTGAATGAAAAACTGTTTTTT. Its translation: CASTLTGLNEKLFF.

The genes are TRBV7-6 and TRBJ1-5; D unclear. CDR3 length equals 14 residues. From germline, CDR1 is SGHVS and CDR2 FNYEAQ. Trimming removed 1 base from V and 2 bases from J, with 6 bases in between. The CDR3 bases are TGTGCCAGCAGCTTAGAGTACGGCAATCAGCCCCAGCATTTT. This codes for CASSLEYGNQPQHF.

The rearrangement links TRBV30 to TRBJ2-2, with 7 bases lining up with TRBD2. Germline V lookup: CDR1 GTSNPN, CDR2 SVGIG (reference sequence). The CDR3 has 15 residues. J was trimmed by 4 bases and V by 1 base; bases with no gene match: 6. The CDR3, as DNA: TGTGCCTGGAGTGGGGAGGGGCAGGTCACCGGGGAGCTGTTTTTT. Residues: CAWSGEGQVTGELFF.

The CDR3 coding sequence is TGTGCCAGCAGTTGGGACAGGGAGGGCTCCTACAATGAGCAGTTCTTC. It codes for CASSWDREGSYNEQFF. V is TRBV28 and J is TRBJ2-1, with 9 nucleotides matching TRBD1. The CDR3 runs to 16 residues. V shed 4 bases and J 0 bases; nucleotides not matched to a gene: 4. Per germline, CDR1 MDHEN and CDR2 SYDVKM.

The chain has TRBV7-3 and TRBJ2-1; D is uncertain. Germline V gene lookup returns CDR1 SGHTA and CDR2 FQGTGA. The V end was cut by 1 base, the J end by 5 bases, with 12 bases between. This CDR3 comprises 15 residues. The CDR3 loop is CASSLSSLFDNEQFF. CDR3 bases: TGTGCCAGCAGCTTAAGTTCCCTTTTCGACAATGAGCAGTTCTTC.

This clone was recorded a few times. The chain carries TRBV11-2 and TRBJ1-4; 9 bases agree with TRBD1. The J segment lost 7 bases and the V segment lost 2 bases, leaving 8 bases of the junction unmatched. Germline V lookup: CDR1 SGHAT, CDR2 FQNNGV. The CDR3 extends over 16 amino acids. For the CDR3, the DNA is TGTGCCAGCAGCTTATCGTGGGACAGGGAAGGTGAAAAACTGTTTTTT. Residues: CASSLSWDREGEKLFF.

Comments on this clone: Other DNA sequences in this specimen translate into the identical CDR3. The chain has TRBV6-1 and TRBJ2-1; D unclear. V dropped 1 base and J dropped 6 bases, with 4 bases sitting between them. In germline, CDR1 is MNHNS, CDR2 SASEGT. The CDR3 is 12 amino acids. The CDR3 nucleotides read TGTGCCAGCAGTGAAGTGGGCAATGAGCAGTTCTTC. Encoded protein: CASSEVGNEQFF.

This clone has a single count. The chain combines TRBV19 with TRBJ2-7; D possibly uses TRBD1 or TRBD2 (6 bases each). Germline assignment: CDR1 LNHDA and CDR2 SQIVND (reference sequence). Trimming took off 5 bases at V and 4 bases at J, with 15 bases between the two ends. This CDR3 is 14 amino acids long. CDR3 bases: TGTGCCAGTAGTCCGGGGGCCGAGGGGTACGAGCAGTACTTC. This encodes CASSPGAEGYEQYF.